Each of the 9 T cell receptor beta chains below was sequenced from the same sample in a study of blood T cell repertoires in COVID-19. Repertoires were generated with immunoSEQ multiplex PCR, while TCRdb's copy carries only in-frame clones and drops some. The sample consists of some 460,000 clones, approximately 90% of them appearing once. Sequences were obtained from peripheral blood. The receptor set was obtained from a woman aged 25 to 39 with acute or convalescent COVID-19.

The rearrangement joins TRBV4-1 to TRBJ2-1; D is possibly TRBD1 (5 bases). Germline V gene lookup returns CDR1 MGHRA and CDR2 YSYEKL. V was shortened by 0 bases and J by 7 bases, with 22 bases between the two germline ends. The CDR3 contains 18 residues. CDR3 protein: CASSQDRGARKKGNEQFF. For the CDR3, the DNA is TGCGCCAGCAGCCAAGATCGTGGGGCGCGGAAAAAGGGAAATGAGCAGTTCTTC.

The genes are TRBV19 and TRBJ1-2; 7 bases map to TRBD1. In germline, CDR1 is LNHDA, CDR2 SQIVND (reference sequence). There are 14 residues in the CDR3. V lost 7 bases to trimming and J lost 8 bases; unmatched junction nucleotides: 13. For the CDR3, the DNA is TGTGCCAGTACCTACGACAGGGACATACCGGGCTACACCTTC. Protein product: CASTYDRDIPGYTF.

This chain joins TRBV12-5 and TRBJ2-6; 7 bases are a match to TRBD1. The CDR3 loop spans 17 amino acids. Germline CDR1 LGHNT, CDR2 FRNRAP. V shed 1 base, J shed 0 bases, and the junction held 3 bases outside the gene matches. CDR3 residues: CASGLGQGNSGANVLTF. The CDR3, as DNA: TGTGCTAGTGGTTTGGGACAGGGAAACTCTGGGGCCAACGTCCTGACTTTC.

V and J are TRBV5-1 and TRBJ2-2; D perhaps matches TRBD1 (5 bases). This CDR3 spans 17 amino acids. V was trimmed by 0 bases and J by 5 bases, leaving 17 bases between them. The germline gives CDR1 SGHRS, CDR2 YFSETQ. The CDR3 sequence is CASSLAYRIVDTGELFF. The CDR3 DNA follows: TGCGCCAGCAGCTTGGCTTACAGGATCGTCGATACCGGGGAGCTGTTTTTT.

The CDR3 DNA sequence: TGTGCCAGCAAAATTCCAGGAGGAAGCAATGAGCAGTTCTTC. Translated: CASKIPGGSNEQFF. The gene calls are TRBV2 and TRBJ2-1; D is possibly TRBD2 (5 bases). Germline lookup yields CDR1 SNHLY and CDR2 FYNNEI. This CDR3 contains 14 residues. V shed 7 bases and J shed 6 bases, with 16 bases lying between them. The full variable domain, its missing parts supplied by reference TRBV2 and TRBJ2-1, is EPEVTQTPSHQVTQMGQEVILRCVPISNHLYFYWYRQILGQKVEFLVSFYNNEISEKSEIFDDQFSVERPDGSNFTLKIRSTKLEDSAMYFCASKIPGGSNEQFFGPGTRLTVL.

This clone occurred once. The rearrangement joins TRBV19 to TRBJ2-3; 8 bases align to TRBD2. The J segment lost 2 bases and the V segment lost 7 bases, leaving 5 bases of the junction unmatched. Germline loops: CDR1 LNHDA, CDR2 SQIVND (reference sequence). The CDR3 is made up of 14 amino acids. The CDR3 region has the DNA TGTGCCAGTAACTGGCGGGGGGCCACAGATACGCAGTATTTT. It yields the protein CASNWRGATDTQYF.

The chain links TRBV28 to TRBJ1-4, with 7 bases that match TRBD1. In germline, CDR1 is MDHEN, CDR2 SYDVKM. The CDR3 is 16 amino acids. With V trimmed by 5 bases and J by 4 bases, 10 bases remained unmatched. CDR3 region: CASSRVGQVYNEKLFF. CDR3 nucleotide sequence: TGTGCCAGCAGTCGGGTTGGACAGGTGTATAATGAAAAACTGTTTTTT.

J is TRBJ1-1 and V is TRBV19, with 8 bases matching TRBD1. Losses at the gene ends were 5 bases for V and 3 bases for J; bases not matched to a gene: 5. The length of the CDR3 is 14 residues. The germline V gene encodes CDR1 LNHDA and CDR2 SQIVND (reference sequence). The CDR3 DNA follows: TGTGCCAGTAGTCTACAGGGGGTGGACACTGAAGCTTTCTTT. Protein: CASSLQGVDTEAFF. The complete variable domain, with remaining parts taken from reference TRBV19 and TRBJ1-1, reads DGGITQSPKYLFRKEGQNVTLSCEQNLNHDAMYWYRQDPGQGLRLIYYSQIVNDFQKGDIAEGYSVSREKKESFPLTVTSAQKNPTAFYLCASSLQGVDTEAFFGQGTRLTVV.

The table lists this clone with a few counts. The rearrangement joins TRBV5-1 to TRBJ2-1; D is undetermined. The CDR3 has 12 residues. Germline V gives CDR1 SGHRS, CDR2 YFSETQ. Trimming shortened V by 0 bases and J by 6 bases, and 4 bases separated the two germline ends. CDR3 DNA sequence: TGCGCCAGCAGCTTGGCCGTCAATGAGCAGTTCTTC. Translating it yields CASSLAVNEQFF.